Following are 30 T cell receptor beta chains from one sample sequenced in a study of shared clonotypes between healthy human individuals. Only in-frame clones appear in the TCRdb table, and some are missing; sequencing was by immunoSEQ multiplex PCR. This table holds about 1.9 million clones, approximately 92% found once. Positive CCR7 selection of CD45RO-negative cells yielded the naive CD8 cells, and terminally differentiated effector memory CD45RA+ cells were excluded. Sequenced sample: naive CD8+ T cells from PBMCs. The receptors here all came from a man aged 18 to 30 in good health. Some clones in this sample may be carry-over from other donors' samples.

This chain's CDR3 is CASKGMEGMNTEAFF. In DNA, the CDR3 is TGTGCCAGTAAGGGGATGGAGGGGATGAACACTGAAGCTTTCTTT. The rearrangement links TRBV19 to TRBJ1-1; the D gene is possibly TRBD1 (5 bases). Trimming took 7 bases from V and 0 from J, leaving 15 bases between them. Per germline, CDR1 LNHDA and CDR2 SQIVND (reference sequence). CDR3 size: 15 residues.

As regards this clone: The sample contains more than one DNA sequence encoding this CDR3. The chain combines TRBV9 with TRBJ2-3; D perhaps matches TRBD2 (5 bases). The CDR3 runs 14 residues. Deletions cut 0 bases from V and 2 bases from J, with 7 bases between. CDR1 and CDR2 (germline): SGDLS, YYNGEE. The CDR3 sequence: CASSVAGDTDTQYF. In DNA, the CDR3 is TGTGCCAGCAGCGTAGCCGGGGACACAGATACGCAGTATTTT.

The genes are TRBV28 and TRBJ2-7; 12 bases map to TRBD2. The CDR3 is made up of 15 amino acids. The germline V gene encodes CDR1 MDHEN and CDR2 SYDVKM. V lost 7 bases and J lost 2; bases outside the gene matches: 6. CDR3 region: CASTVTSGSPYEQYF. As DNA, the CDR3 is TGTGCCAGCACCGTGACTAGCGGGAGTCCCTACGAGCAGTACTTC.

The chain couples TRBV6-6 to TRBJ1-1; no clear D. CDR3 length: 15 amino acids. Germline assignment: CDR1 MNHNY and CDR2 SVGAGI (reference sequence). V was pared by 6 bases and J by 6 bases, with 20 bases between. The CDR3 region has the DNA TGTGCCAGCAGCTTGTCCTTTTCAACGGAGTCTGAAGCTTTCTTT. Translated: CASSLSFSTESEAFF.

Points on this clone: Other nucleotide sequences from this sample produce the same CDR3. CDR3 coding DNA: TGTGCCAGCAGCGCCGGGGACAGTGAAGCTTTCTTT. Translation gives CASSAGDSEAFF. V usage is TRBV9 and J usage is TRBJ1-1; TRBD1 matches at 7 bases. The ends lost 3 bases at V and 7 bases at J; junction bases unmatched: 3. This CDR3 contains 12 residues. Germline V lookup: CDR1 SGDLS, CDR2 YYNGEE.

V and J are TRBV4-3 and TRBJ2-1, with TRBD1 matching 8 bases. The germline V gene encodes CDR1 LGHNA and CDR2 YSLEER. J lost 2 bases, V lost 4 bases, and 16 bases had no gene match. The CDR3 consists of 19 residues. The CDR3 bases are TGCGCCAGCAGCCGCATCAACCAGGGGGCGGACCGTACCTACAATGAGCAGTTCTTC. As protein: CASSRINQGADRTYNEQFF.

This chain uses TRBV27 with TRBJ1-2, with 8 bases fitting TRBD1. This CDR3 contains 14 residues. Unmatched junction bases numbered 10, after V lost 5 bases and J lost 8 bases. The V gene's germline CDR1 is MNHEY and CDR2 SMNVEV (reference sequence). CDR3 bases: TGTGCCAGCAGTCTCGGGACAGGCTTGGGGGGCTACACCTTC. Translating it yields CASSLGTGLGGYTF.

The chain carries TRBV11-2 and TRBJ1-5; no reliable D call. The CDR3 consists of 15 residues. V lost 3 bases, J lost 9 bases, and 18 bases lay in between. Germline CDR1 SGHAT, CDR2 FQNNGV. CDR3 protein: CASSFGDPRDWPQHF. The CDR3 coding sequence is TGTGCCAGCAGCTTCGGCGACCCTAGGGATTGGCCCCAGCATTTT. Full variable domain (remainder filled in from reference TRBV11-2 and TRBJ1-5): EAGVAQSPRYKIIEKRQSVAFWCNPISGHATLYWYQQILGQGPKLLIQFQNNGVVDDSQLPKDRFSAERLKGVDSTLKIQPAKLEDSAVYLCASSFGDPRDWPQHFGDGTRLSIL.

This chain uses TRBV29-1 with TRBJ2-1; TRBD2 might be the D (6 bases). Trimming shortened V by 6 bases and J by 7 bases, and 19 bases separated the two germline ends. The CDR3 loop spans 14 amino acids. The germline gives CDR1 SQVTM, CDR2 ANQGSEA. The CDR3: CSVDLAPRVNEQFF. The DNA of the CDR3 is TGCAGCGTGGACCTAGCGCCCCGGGTGAATGAGCAGTTCTTC.

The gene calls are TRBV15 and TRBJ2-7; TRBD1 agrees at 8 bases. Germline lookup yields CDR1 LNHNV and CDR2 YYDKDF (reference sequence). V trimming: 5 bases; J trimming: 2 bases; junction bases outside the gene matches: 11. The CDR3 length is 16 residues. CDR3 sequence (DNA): TGTGCCACCAGCGGACTACAGGGGGTAAATGCCTACGAGCAGTACTTC. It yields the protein CATSGLQGVNAYEQYF.

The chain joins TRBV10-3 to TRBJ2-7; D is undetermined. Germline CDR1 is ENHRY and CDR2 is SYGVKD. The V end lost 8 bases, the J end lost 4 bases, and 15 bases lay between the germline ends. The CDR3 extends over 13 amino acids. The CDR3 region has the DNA TGTGCCATCGCTACAGCCAGTGTGTACGAGCAGTACTTC. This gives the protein CAIATASVYEQYF.

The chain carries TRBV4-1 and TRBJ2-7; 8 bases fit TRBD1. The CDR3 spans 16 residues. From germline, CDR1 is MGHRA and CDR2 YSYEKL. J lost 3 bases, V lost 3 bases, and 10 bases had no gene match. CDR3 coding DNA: TGCGCCAGCAGCCATCCCAGACAGGGGAATGTCTACGAGCAGTACTTC. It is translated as CASSHPRQGNVYEQYF.

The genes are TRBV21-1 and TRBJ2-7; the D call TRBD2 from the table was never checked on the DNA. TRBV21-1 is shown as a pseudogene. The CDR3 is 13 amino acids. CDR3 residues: CAGDSGSSYEQYF. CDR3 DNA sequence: TGTGCCGGGGACTCGGGGAGCTCCTACGAGCAGTACTTC.

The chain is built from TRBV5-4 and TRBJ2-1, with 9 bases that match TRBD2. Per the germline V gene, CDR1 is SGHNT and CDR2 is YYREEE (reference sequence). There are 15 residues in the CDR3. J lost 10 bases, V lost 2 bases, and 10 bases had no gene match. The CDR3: CASSFPGLAVQEQFF. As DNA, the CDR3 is TGTGCCAGCAGCTTTCCGGGACTAGCAGTTCAGGAGCAGTTCTTC.

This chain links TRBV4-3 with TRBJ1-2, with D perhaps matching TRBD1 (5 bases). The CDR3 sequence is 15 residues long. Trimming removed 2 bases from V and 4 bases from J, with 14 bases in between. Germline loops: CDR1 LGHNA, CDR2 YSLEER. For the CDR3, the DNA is TGCGCCAGCAGCCAAAGAGGGTCCGGGGCCTATGGCTACACCTTC. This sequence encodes CASSQRGSGAYGYTF.

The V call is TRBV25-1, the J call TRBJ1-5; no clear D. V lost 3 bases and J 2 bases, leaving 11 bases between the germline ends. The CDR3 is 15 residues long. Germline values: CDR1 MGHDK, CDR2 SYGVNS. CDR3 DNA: TGTGCCAGCAGTGAGTCTGGGTTAGGCAATCAGCCCCAGCATTTT. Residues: CASSESGLGNQPQHF.

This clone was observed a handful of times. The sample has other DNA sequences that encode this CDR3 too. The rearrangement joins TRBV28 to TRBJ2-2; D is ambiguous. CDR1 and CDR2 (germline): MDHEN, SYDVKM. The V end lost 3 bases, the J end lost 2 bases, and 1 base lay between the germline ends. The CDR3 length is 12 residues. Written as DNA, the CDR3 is TGTGCCAGCAGTTTTAACACCGGGGAGCTGTTTTTT. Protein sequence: CASSFNTGELFF. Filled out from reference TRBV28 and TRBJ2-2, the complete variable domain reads DVKVTQSSRYLVKRTGEKVFLECVQDMDHENMFWYRQDPGLGLRLIYFSYDVKMKEKGDIPEGYSVSREKKERFSLILESASTNQTSMYLCASSFNTGELFFGEGSRLTVL.

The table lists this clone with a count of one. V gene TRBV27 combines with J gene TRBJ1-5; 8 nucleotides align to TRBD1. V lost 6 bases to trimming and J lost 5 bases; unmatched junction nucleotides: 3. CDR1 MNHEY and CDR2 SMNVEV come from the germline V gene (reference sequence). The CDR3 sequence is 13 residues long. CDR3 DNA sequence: TGTGCCAGCAGGGAGACAGGGGATCAGCCCCAGCATTTT. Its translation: CASRETGDQPQHF.

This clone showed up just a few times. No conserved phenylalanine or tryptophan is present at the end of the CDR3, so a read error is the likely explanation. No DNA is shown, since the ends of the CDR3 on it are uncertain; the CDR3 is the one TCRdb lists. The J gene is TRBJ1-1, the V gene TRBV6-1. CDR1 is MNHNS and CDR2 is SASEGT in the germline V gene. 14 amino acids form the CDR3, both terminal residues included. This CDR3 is CASSDPTGTRDIFL.

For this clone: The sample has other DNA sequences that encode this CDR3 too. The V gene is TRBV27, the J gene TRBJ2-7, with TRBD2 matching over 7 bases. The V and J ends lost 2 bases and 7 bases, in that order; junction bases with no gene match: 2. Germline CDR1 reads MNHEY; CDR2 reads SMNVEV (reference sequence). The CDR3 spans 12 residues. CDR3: CASSLGRGEQYF. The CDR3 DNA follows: TGTGCCAGCAGTTTAGGGAGGGGAGAGCAGTACTTC.

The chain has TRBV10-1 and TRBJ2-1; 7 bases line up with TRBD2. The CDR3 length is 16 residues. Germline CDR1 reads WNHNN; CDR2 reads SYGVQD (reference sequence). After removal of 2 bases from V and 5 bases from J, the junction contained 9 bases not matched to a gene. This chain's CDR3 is CASSEILAGTNNEQFF. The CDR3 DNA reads TGCGCCAGCAGTGAGATTTTAGCGGGCACTAACAATGAGCAGTTCTTC.

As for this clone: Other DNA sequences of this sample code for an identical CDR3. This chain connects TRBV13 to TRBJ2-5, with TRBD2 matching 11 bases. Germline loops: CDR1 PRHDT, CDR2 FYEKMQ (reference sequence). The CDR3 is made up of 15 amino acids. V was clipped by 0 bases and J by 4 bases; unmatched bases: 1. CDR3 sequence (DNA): TGTGCCAGCAGCTTAGGCCTAGCGGGAGGAGAGACCCAGTACTTC. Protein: CASSLGLAGGETQYF.

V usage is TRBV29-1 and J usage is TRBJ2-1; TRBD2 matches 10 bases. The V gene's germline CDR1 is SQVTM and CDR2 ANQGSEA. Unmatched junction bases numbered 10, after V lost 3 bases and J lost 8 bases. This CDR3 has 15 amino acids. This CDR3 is CSVDLSGRAVHEQFF. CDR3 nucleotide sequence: TGCAGCGTTGATTTGAGCGGGAGGGCCGTCCATGAGCAGTTCTTC.

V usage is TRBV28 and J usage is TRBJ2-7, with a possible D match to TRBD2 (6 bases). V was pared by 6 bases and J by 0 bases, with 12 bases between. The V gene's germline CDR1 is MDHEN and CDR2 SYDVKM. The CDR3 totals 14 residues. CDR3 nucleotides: TGTGCCAGCAGGATACAGACTAGCTCCTACGAGCAGTACTTC. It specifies CASRIQTSSYEQYF.

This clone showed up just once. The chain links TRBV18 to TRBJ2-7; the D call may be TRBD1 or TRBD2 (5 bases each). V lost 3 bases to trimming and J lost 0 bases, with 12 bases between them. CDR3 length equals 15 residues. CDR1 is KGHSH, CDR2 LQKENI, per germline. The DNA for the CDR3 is TGTGCCAGCTCACCGACCAGAGGGACCTCCTACGAGCAGTACTTC. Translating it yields CASSPTRGTSYEQYF.

CDR3 DNA sequence: TGTGCCAGCAGCGTAGGAGGTGAGCCACCCCACACCTTC. Residues: CASSVGGEPPHTF. The J gene is TRBJ1-2, the V gene TRBV9; unclear D gene. The V end lost 0 bases, the J end lost 12 bases, and 15 bases lay between the germline ends. This CDR3 has 13 amino acids. Germline V gene data show CDR1 as SGDLS and CDR2 as YYNGEE.

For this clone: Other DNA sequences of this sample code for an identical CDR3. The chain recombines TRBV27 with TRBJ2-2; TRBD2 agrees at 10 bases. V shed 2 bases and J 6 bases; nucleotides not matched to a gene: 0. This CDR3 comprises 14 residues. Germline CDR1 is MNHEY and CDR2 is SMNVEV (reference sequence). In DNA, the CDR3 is TGTGCCAGCAGTTTACTAGCGGGAGCCGGGGAGCTGTTTTTT. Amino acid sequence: CASSLLAGAGELFF.

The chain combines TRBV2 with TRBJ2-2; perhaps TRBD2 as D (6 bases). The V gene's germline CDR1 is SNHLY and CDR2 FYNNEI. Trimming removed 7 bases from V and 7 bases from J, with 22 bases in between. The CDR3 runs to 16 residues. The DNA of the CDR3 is TGTGCCAGCATTACTAGCCTCGGGACCCTTGACGGGGAGCTGTTTTTT. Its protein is CASITSLGTLDGELFF.

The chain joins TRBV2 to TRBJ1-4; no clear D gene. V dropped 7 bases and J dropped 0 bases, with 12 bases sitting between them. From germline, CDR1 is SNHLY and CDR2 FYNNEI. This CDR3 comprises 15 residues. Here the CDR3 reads CASTPSIPTNEKLFF. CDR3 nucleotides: TGTGCCAGCACCCCCTCGATTCCAACTAATGAAAAACTGTTTTTT.

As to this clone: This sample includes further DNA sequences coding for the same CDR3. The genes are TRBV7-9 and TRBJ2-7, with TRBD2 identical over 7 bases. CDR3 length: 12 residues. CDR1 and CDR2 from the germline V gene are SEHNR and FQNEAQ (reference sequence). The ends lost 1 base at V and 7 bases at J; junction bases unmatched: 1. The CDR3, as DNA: TGTGCCAGCAGCTTAGGCGGGAGAGAGCAGTACTTC. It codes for CASSLGGREQYF.